This TCR beta chain appears in the sequencing data of a study of blood T cell repertoires in COVID-19. About the research overall: Samples taken during acute and convalescent COVID-19 were collected in the United States, Italy and Spain. T cells, B-cell-depleted T cells, or PBMCs provided the cDNA or gDNA that served as material.

As handled by the study authors: Nucleated cell number was recorded as an estimate derived from reference gene primer amplification. Using immunoSEQ multiplex PCR, the repertoire was profiled, and TCRdb retains in-frame clones only, with some absent. Clonal size and the V and J genes are those of that table, whereas D and trimming came from the DNA. The sample carries about 98,000 clones, roughly 82% recorded once. This clone was detected a few times. The CDR3 is made up of 16 amino acids. CDR1 is MNHEY, CDR2 SMNVEV, per germline (reference sequence). Deletions cut 5 bases from V and 8 bases from J, with 21 bases between.

Sequenced: peripheral blood. This receptor was identified in a man aged 70 or older with active or convalescent COVID-19. The chain links TRBV27 to TRBJ1-4; tentatively, D is TRBD1 (6 bases). CDR3 DNA sequence: TGTGCCAGCAGTCCTCGGGGGGGCTCTGTAAGCGAAAAACTGTTTTTT. It encodes CASSPRGGSVSEKLFF.